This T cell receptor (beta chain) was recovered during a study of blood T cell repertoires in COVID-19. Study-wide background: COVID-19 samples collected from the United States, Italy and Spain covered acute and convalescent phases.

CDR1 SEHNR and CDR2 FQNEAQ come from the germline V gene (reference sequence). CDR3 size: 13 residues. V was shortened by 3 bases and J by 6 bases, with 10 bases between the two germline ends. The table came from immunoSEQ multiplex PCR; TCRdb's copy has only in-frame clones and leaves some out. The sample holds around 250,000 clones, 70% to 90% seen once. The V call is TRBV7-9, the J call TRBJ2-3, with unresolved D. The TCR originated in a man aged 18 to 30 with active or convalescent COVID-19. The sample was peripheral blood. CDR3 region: CASSFSVRDTQYF. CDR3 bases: TGTGCCAGCAGCTTTAGTGTCAGGGATACGCAGTATTTT.